Following are 12 T cell receptor beta chains from one sample sequenced in a study of vaccination effects on CD4 cells after COVID-19. Their antigens are not known. Isolation of CD4+ T cells took place after 10 days of culture. Measured with immunoSEQ multiplex PCR; TCRdb has only the in-frame clones, and not every one. The table has roughly 60,000 clones, under 80% seen once. The sequencing here drew on CD4+ T cells from PBMCs cultured without peptide, taken before COVID-19 vaccination. These receptors originate from a human donor who had a prior SARS-CoV-2 infection.

This clone showed up just once. The chain uses TRBV11-2 and TRBJ1-2; D is perhaps TRBD1 (6 bases). CDR3 length equals 14 residues. The V end lost 5 bases, the J end lost 5 bases, and 15 bases lay between the germline ends. Germline loops: CDR1 SGHAT, CDR2 FQNNGV. As DNA, the CDR3 is TGTGCCAGCAGCCAGAACAGGGCGGGTTATGGCTACACCTTC. Its protein product is CASSQNRAGYGYTF. Full variable domain (outside the CDR3, taken from reference TRBV11-2 and TRBJ1-2): EAGVAQSPRYKIIEKRQSVAFWCNPISGHATLYWYQQILGQGPKLLIQFQNNGVVDDSQLPKDRFSAERLKGVDSTLKIQPAKLEDSAVYLCASSQNRAGYGYTFGSGTRLTVV.

This chain uses TRBV9 with TRBJ2-1; TRBD1 matches 10 bases. This CDR3 comprises 14 residues. Per the germline V gene, CDR1 is SGDLS and CDR2 is YYNGEE. V was clipped by 4 bases and J by 7 bases; unmatched bases: 5. The chain's CDR3 is CASSRGQGGNEQFF. The CDR3 DNA follows: TGTGCCAGCAGCCGCGGACAGGGGGGAAATGAGCAGTTCTTC.

A word on this clone: At one end, the junction sequence differs from germline, possibly due to a read error. J is TRBJ1-6 and V is TRBV13; D not certain. This CDR3 region has 16 residues. Germline V CDR1 and CDR2: PRHDT, FYEKMQ (reference sequence). This chain's CDR3 is CASRLALKRRDSPLHF. The DNA of the CDR3 is TGTGCCAGCAGGTTAGCCCTAAAAAGGAGGGATTCACCCCTCCACTTT.

The gene calls are TRBV5-1 and TRBJ2-7; possible D gene TRBD1, 5 bases. The CDR3 extends over 13 amino acids. Per germline, CDR1 SGHRS and CDR2 YFSETQ. V was cut by 2 bases and J by 2 bases, with 8 bases left in between. This CDR3 is CASSFDRTYEQYF. CDR3 coding DNA: TGCGCCAGCAGCTTCGACAGAACCTACGAGCAGTACTTC.

The rearrangement uses TRBV11-3 and TRBJ1-4; 9 bases are a match to TRBD1. This CDR3 region has 17 residues. Germline V CDR1 and CDR2: SGHNT, YENEEA. The V gene end was trimmed by 5 bases and the J gene end by 7 bases; junction bases not matched to a gene: 14. Here the CDR3 DNA reads TGTGCCAGCAGCCCAGGACCGGGACAGGGAATTGGTGAAAAACTGTTTTTT. Translated: CASSPGPGQGIGEKLFF. Supplemented by reference TRBV11-3 and TRBJ1-4, the full variable domain reads EAGVVQSPRYKIIEKKQPVAFWCNPISGHNTLYWYLQNLGQGPELLIRYENEEAVDDSQLPKDRFSAERLKGVDSTLKIQPAELGDSAVYLCASSPGPGQGIGEKLFFGSGTQLSVL.

This chain links TRBV7-2 with TRBJ1-5; D possibly corresponds to TRBD1 (6 bases). Germline CDR1 and CDR2: SGHTA and FQGNSA. This CDR3 is built from 14 residues. V gave up 1 base and J gave up 2 bases, with 6 bases separating them. The CDR3 nucleotides are TGTGCCAGCAGCTTAGGGACAGGCAATCAGCCCCAGCATTTT. It translates to CASSLGTGNQPQHF.

V and J are TRBV27 and TRBJ2-5; D is unresolved. Trimming pared 5 bases from V and 0 bases from J, leaving 10 bases between. Germline-derived CDR1 and CDR2 are MNHEY and SMNVEV (reference sequence). CDR3 size: 14 residues. This CDR3 reads CASSPRRYQETQYF. In DNA form, the CDR3 reads TGTGCCAGCAGTCCACGGAGATACCAAGAGACCCAGTACTTC.

This chain uses TRBV10-3 with TRBJ2-7; D remains unclear. The CDR3 is 13 residues long. V shed 4 bases and J shed 0 bases, with 7 bases lying between them. Per germline, CDR1 ENHRY and CDR2 SYGVKD. DNA of the CDR3: TGTGCCATCAGTGCCCCAGCCTCCTACGAGCAGTACTTC. Translation: CAISAPASYEQYF.

This clone was counted only a few times. The chain is built from TRBV5-1 and TRBJ2-1; a possible D gene is TRBD1 (8 bases). The CDR3 sequence is 17 residues long. Germline CDR1 reads SGHRS; CDR2 reads YFSETQ. Trimming took 4 bases from V and 0 from J, leaving 17 bases between them. The CDR3 protein is CASSKNYRGGSYNEQFF. CDR3 sequence (DNA): TGCGCCAGCAGCAAAAATTACAGGGGGGGCTCCTACAATGAGCAGTTCTTC.

The chain recombines TRBV9 with TRBJ1-4; weak D call: TRBD1 (6 bases). V lost 0 bases and J lost 3, with 9 bases in between. Germline V CDR1 and CDR2: SGDLS, YYNGEE. The length of the CDR3 is 15 residues. CDR3 residues: CASSVGWTANEKLFF. The DNA for the CDR3 is TGTGCCAGCAGCGTAGGTTGGACAGCTAATGAAAAACTGTTTTTT.

The J gene is TRBJ2-7, the V gene TRBV14; D gene uncertain. This CDR3 has 12 residues. Trimming removed 1 base from V and 3 bases from J, with 4 bases in between. Germline V lookup: CDR1 SGHDN, CDR2 FVKESK. The CDR3 DNA follows: TGTGCCAGCAGCCAAGGCAGCTACGAGCAGTACTTC. Its translation is CASSQGSYEQYF.

This clone occurred once. The chain uses TRBV7-2 and TRBJ2-1; 8 bases match TRBD2. CDR3 length equals 16 residues. The J segment lost 4 bases and the V segment lost 5 bases, leaving 10 bases of the junction unmatched. In germline, CDR1 is SGHTA, CDR2 FQGNSA. This CDR3 reads CASSRRSSGYYNEQFF. The CDR3 bases are TGTGCCAGCAGCCGCCGGTCTAGCGGGTATTACAATGAGCAGTTCTTC. The full variable domain, in which reference TRBV7-2 and TRBJ2-1 provide the parts outside the CDR3, is GAGVSQSPSNKVTEKGKDVELRCDPISGHTALYWYRQSLGQGLEFLIYFQGNSAPDKSGLPSDRFSAERTGGSVSTLTIQRTQQEDSAVYLCASSRRSSGYYNEQFFGPGTRLTVL.